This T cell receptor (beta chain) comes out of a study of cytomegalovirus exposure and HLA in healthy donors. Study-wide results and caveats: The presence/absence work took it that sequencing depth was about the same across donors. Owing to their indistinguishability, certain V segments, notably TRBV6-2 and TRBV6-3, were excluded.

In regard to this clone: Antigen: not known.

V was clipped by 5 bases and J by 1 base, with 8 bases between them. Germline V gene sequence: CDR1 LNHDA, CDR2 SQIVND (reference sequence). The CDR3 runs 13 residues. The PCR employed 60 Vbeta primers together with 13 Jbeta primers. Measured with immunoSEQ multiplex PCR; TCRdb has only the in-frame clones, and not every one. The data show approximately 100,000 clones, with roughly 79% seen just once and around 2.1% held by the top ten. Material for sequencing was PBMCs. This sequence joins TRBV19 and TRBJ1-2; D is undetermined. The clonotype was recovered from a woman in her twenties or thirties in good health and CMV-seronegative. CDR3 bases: TGTGCCAGTAGTCAAGCGGATAACTATGGCTACACCTTC. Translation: CASSQADNYGYTF.